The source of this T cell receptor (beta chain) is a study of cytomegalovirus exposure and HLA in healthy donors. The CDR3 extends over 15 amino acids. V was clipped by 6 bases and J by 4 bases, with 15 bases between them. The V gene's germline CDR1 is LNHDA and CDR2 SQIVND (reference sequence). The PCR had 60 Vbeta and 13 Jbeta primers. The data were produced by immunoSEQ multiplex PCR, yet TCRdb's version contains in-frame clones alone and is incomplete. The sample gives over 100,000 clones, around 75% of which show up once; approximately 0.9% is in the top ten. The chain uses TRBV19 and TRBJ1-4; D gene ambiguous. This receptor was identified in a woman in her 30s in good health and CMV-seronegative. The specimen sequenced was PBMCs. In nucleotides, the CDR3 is TGTGCCAGTAGAAAAGCAGGTCGAGTTAATGAAAAACTGTTTTTT. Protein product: CASRKAGRVNEKLFF.